The source of this TCR beta chain is a study of Ad26.COV2.S vaccination and SARS-CoV-2 variants. Libraries were prepared by immunoSEQ multiplex PCR; TCRdb keeps only in-frame clonotypes and omits some of them. Of 240,000 or so clones listed, more than 75% were seen once; the top ten hold around 10%. As for treatment: 15 to 20 received Ad26.COV2.S at low or high dose, single or two shots; about 5 received placebo; per-sample allocation not given. It was on day 63 after the first vaccine or placebo injection that samples were taken. Donor was an adult aged 18-55 years in Boston. The sequences come from peripheral blood, collected in a trial of Ad26.COV2.S vaccine versus placebo. This TCR was sampled from a person between 18 and 60 years old who received the Ad26.COV2.S COVID-19 vaccine or a placebo.

The CDR3 nucleotides read TGTGCCAGCAGTTTGCTAGCGGGAGTCCACGAGCAGTACTTC. Its protein product is CASSLLAGVHEQYF. The chain employs TRBV28 and TRBJ2-7; 10 nucleotides line up with TRBD2. V was pared by 3 bases and J by 5 bases, with 4 bases of the junction left unmatched. Germline V CDR1 and CDR2: MDHEN, SYDVKM. This CDR3 contains 14 residues.